This T cell receptor (beta chain) comes out of a study of blood T cell repertoires in COVID-19. Overall study context: Specimens from acute and convalescent COVID-19 originated in the United States, Italy and Spain.

The protocol was immunoSEQ multiplex PCR, while the TCRdb copy is restricted to in-frame clones and leaves out a portion. The sample has about 140,000 clones, around 90% seen once. The CDR3 runs to 15 residues. The V end lost 3 bases, the J end lost 9 bases, and 18 bases lay between the germline ends. Germline-derived CDR1 and CDR2 are SGHTA and FQGNSA. The sequencing input was peripheral blood. V gene TRBV7-2 combines with J gene TRBJ1-3, with D maybe TRBD1 (6 bases). The sequence derives from a woman of 80 years or more with acute or convalescent COVID-19. CDR3 in DNA: TGTGCCAGCAGCTTTCAGACAGGTCCCTCCGGCACCATATATTTT. Translating gives CASSFQTGPSGTIYF.